The T cell receptor beta chain under discussion was sequenced for a study of blood T cell repertoires in COVID-19. Study background: In each case, the material was cDNA or gDNA derived from T cells, B-cell-depleted T cells, or PBMCs.

The CDR3 loop spans 17 amino acids. V shed 9 bases and J shed 3 bases, with 27 bases lying between them. The V gene's germline CDR1 is SGHDT and CDR2 YYEEEE. How the authors handled the data: The assay estimated nucleated cells by amplifying reference gene primers. Only in-frame clones appear in the TCRdb table, and some are missing; sequencing was by immunoSEQ multiplex PCR. V, J and clone size derive from that table, while D and trimming were established from the DNA sequence. The profile shows roughly 210,000 clones, about 87% of them singletons. Sequenced input: peripheral blood. The J gene is TRBJ1-2, the V gene TRBV5-6, with D possibly matching TRBD1 (5 bases). The sequence was collected from a man between 70 and 80 years old with acute or convalescent COVID-19. CDR3 nucleotides: TGTGCCACCAAGCTTCGGGCGGGGCTACCCCGCCACTATGGCTACACCTTC. Encoded protein: CATKLRAGLPRHYGYTF.